This entry lists 5 T cell receptor beta chains sequenced from one sample in a study of OX40 agonist ivuxolimab in advanced cancers. Sequenced by immunoSEQ multiplex PCR; TCRdb stores in-frame clones only, minus some. The sample yields 65,000 to 95,000 clones, around 90% seen once. The material was CD4+ or CD8+ T cells sorted from blood, obtained in a trial of the OX40 agonist ivuxolimab. These receptor sequences come from an adult with an advanced solid tumor such as melanoma, head and neck, liver or kidney cancer.

This chain connects TRBV19 to TRBJ1-2; the D is unclear. The V and J ends lost 4 bases and 8 bases respectively, with 14 bases between them. Germline V gene lookup returns CDR1 LNHDA and CDR2 SQIVND (reference sequence). The length of the CDR3 is 13 residues. This CDR3 is CASSRALRQGYTF. The CDR3 bases are TGTGCCAGTAGTAGGGCCCTGCGGCAAGGCTACACCTTC.

CDR3 protein: CASSPWESNTEAFF. In nucleotides, the CDR3 is TGTGCCAGCTCACCGTGGGAGTCCAACACTGAAGCTTTCTTT. The chain has TRBV18 and TRBJ1-1; D unclear. Germline values: CDR1 KGHSH, CDR2 LQKENI. The CDR3 length is 14 residues. Trimming removed 3 bases at V and 2 bases at J, with 10 bases between.

The J gene is TRBJ1-5, the V gene TRBV6-6; D remains ambiguous. The CDR3 loop spans 14 amino acids. V lost 0 bases to trimming and J lost 5 bases, with 8 bases between them. CDR1 and CDR2 (germline): MNHNY, SVGAGI (reference sequence). The CDR3, as DNA: TGTGCCAGCAGTTACTCGTCATACCATCAGCCCCAGCATTTT. This codes for CASSYSSYHQPQHF.

This chain links TRBV29-1 with TRBJ1-1; 7 positions match TRBD1. Trimming cost V 3 bases and J 4 bases; bases outside gene matches: 8. Looked up from germline, CDR1 is SQVTM and CDR2 is ANQGSEA. The CDR3 loop spans 14 amino acids. The CDR3: CSVDLQGPGTEAFF. CDR3 sequence (DNA): TGCAGCGTTGACCTACAGGGGCCGGGCACTGAAGCTTTCTTT.

The rearrangement uses TRBV11-2 and TRBJ1-5, with unresolved D. The CDR3 contains 14 residues. The V gene lost 5 bases and the J gene lost 5 bases, with 13 bases spanning the gap. Germline V gives CDR1 SGHAT, CDR2 FQNNGV. CDR3 DNA: TGTGCCAGCAGCGTCCATAGCACGGATCAGCCCCAGCATTTT. Its protein is CASSVHSTDQPQHF.